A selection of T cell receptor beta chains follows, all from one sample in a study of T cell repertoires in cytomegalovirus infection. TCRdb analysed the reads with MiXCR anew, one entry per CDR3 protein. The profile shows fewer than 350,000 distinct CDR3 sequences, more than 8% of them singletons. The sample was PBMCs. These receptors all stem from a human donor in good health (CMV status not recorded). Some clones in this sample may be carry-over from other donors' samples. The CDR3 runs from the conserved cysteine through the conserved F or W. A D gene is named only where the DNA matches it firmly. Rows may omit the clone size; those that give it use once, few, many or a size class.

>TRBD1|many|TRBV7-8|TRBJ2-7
CASSPPPGQGSYEQYF
TGTGCCAGCAGCCCCCCCCCGGGACAGGGCTCCTACGAGCAGTACTTC
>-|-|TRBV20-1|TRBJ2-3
CSAHGGRWSDTQYF
TGCAGTGCTCACGGAGGACGGTGGTCGGATACGCAGTATTTT
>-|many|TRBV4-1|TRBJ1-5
CASSQDLSGGGNQPQHF
TGCGCCAGCAGCCAAGATCTCTCGGGGGGTGGCAATCAGCCCCAGCATTTT
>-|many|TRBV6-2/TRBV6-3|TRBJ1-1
CASSYSPGVGTEAFF
TGTGCCAGCAGTTACTCACCAGGGGTCGGCACTGAAGCTTTCTTT
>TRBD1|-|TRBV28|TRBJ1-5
CASSLGVGGWVQPQHF
TGTGCCAGCAGTTTAGGGGTAGGGGGCTGGGTTCAGCCCCAGCATTTT
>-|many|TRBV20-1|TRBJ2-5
CSARGQRGGETQYF
TGCAGTGCTAGAGGCCAGCGAGGGGGGGAGACCCAGTACTTC
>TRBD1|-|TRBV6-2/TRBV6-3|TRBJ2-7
CASRDGDRVSHEQYF
TGTGCCAGCAGGGACGGGGACAGGGTGTCCCACGAGCAGTACTTC
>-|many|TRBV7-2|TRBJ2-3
CASSLAGGASTDTQYF
TGTGCCAGCAGCTTAGCGGGCGGGGCATCAACAGATACGCAGTATTTT
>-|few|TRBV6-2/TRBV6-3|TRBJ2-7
CASSAHPTDEQYF
TGTGCCAGCAGTGCGCATCCTACGGACGAGCAGTACTTC
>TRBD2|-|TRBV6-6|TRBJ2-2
CASSYLSGKAGELFF
TGTGCCAGCAGTTACCTTAGCGGGAAGGCCGGGGAGCTGTTTTTT
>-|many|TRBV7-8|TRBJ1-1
CASSLVTLGAFF
TGTGCCAGCAGCTTAGTAACACTCGGAGCTTTCTTT
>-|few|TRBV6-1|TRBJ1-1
CASSPVRKAFF
TGTGCCAGCAGCCCCGTAAGAAAAGCTTTCTTT
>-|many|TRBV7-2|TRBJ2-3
CASSRGPPGRADTQYF
TGTGCCAGCAGCCGGGGACCCCCGGGACGCGCAGATACGCAGTATTTT
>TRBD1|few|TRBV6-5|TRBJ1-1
CASSSWSGTENTEAFF
TGTGCCAGCAGTTCATGGTCCGGGACAGAGAACACTGAAGCTTTCTTT
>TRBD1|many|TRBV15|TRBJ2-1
CATSRGDRTDHTNEQFF
TGTGCCACCAGCAGGGGGGACAGAACTGACCACACCAATGAGCAGTTCTTC
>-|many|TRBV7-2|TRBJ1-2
CASSLTPGDGGYTF
TGTGCCAGCAGCTTAACCCCCGGGGATGGTGGCTACACCTTC
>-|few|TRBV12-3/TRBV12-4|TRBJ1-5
CASSSAGRNQPQHF
TGTGCCAGCAGCAGTGCAGGACGCAATCAGCCCCAGCATTTT
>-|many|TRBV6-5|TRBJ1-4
CASSYTDRSTNEKLFF
TGTGCCAGCAGTTACACAGACAGGTCAACTAATGAAAAACTGTTTTTT
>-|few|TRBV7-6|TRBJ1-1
CASSPPGTFAAFF
TGTGCCAGCAGCCCCCCGGGGACTTTCGCGGCTTTCTTT
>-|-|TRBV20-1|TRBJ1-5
CSAIDRIGFGNQPQHF
TGCAGTGCTATCGACAGAATTGGTTTCGGCAATCAGCCCCAGCATTTT
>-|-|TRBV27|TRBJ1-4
CASSHQGATNEKLFF
TGTGCCAGCAGTCACCAGGGTGCAACTAATGAAAAACTGTTTTTT
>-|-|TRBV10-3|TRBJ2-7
CATTVPTGEQYF
TGTGCCACGACAGTGCCCACGGGCGAGCAGTACTTC
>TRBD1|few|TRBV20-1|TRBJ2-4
CSTRTGIFQAKNIQYF
TGCAGTACCCGGACAGGGATTTTTCAGGCCAAAAACATTCAGTACTTC
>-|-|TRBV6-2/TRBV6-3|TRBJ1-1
CASSFPGQNTEAFF
TGTGCCAGCAGTTTCCCGGGACAGAACACTGAAGCTTTCTTT
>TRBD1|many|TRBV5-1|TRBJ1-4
CASSPAGGGSFEKLFF
TGCGCCAGCAGCCCGGCAGGGGGCGGATCGTTTGAAAAACTGTTTTTT
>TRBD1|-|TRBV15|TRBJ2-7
CATSTTGGHELYF
TGTGCCACCAGCACAACAGGGGGCCACGAGCTGTACTTC
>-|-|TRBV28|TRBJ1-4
CASPRAATNEKLFF
TGTGCCAGCCCAAGGGCAGCAACTAATGAAAAACTGTTTTTT
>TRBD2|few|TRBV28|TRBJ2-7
CASSIAGAYEQYF
TGTGCCAGCAGTATAGCGGGAGCATACGAGCAGTACTTC
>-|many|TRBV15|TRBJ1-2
CATSRPGANYGYTF
TGTGCCACCAGCAGACCCGGGGCCAACTATGGCTACACCTTC
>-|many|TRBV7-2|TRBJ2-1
CASRPGRSSYNEQFF
TGTGCCAGCAGGCCGGGCAGGAGCTCCTACAATGAGCAGTTCTTC
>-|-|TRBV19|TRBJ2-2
CASSQTWGTGELFF
TGTGCCAGCAGTCAGACATGGGGGACCGGGGAGCTGTTTTTT
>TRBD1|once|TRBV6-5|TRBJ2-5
CASSYSWTGERKTQYF
TGTGCCAGCAGTTACTCGTGGACAGGGGAAAGGAAGACCCAGTACTTC
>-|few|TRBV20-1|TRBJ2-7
CSARTMSDYEQYF
TGCAGTGCTAGAACGATGTCCGACTACGAGCAGTACTTC
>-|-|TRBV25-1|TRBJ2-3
CASRGGSFKDTQYF
TGTGCCAGCAGGGGGGGCAGTTTTAAAGATACGCAGTATTTT
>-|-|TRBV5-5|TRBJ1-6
CASSLDPGNSPLHF
TGTGCCAGCAGCTTGGATCCGGGTAATTCACCCCTCCACTTT
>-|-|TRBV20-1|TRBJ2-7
CSALPDLYEQYF
TGCAGTGCTTTACCGGATCTCTACGAGCAGTACTTC
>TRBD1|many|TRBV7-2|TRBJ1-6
CASRLDRGKGSPLHF
TGTGCCAGCAGATTAGACAGGGGAAAAGGGTCACCCCTCCACTTT
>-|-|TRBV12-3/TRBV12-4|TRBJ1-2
CASRPELWGYTF
TGTGCCAGCAGGCCAGAATTGTGGGGCTACACCTTC